These T cell receptor beta chains were read from a single sample in a study of blood T cell repertoires in COVID-19. The data were produced by immunoSEQ multiplex PCR, yet TCRdb's version contains in-frame clones alone and is incomplete. This table has about 82,000 clones, about 83% appearing once. The sequencing input was peripheral blood. The receptors originated from a woman in her sixties or seventies with acute or convalescent COVID-19. Each CDR3 is given with its conserved first and last residue. The order of the fields is CDR3 protein, CDR3 DNA, J gene, clone size, CDR3 length, V gene, D gene. D genes are given only for firm matches. The size field is filled for only some rows; it gives once, few, many or a size class.

CASSLPHRYNEQFF,TGTGCCAGCAGCTTACCCCACAGGTACAATGAGCAGTTCTTC,TRBJ2-1,.,14,TRBV7-2,.
CASSQVGGGSSTDTQYF,TGTGCCAGCAGCCAAGTAGGCGGGGGGTCTAGCACAGATACGCAGTATTTT,TRBJ2-3,.,17,TRBV3-1/TRBV3-2,TRBD2
CASSFSGNTEAFF,TGTGCCAGCAGCTTCTCGGGGAACACTGAAGCTTTCTTT,TRBJ1-1,.,13,TRBV11-3,.
CASSLGRQSEQYF,TGTGCCAGTAGCCTTGGCAGGCAGAGCGAGCAGTACTTC,TRBJ2-7,once,13,TRBV19,.
CASSFSQDTEAFF,TGTGCCAGCAGCTTTTCGCAGGATACTGAAGCTTTCTTT,TRBJ1-1,.,13,TRBV7-2,.
CASSLSSYEQYF,TGTGCCAGCAGCTTAAGTAGCTACGAGCAGTACTTC,TRBJ2-7,.,12,TRBV11-3,.
CASSYPSGGARYEQFF,TGTGCCAGCAGCTATCCGAGCGGGGGGGCCCGGTATGAGCAGTTCTTC,TRBJ2-1,.,16,TRBV7-2,TRBD2
CASSSPGQGANGYTF,TGCGCCAGCAGCTCTCCGGGACAGGGGGCGAATGGCTACACCTTC,TRBJ1-2,.,15,TRBV5-1,TRBD1
CSATGYNEQFF,TGCAGCGCTACAGGGTACAATGAGCAGTTCTTC,TRBJ2-1,.,11,TRBV29-1,.
CASSSSRGTGELFF,TGTGCCAGTAGTAGTTCACGGGGGACCGGGGAGCTGTTTTTT,TRBJ2-2,.,14,TRBV19,.
CASSLGTGGETQYF,TGCGCCAGCAGCTTGGGGACAGGGGGGGAGACCCAGTACTTC,TRBJ2-5,.,14,TRBV5-1,TRBD1
CASSYTGRPIFNYGYTF,TGTGCCAGCAGTTATACAGGTAGACCAATTTTTAACTATGGCTACACCTTC,TRBJ1-2,few,17,TRBV27,.
CASREDLYGYTF,TGTGCCAGCAGGGAGGACTTGTATGGCTACACCTTC,TRBJ1-2,.,12,TRBV25-1,.
CASSRDSRGNQPQHF,TGTGCCAGCAGCCGAGACAGCCGCGGCAATCAGCCCCAGCATTTT,TRBJ1-5,few,15,TRBV7-8,.
CASSPFDQETQYF,TGTGCCAGCAGCCCCTTTGACCAAGAGACCCAGTACTTC,TRBJ2-5,.,13,TRBV7-3,.
CASSVAGALAEVYGYTF,TGTGCCAGCAGTGTGGCAGGGGCTCTGGCGGAGGTCTATGGCTACACCTTC,TRBJ1-2,.,17,TRBV25-1,.
CATEGVTGSGNTIYF,TGTGCCACTGAAGGGGTTACAGGGTCAGGAAACACCATATATTTT,TRBJ1-3,.,15,TRBV6-5,.
CASSYETGRTNEKLFF,TGTGCCAGCAGTTACGAAACAGGGCGAACTAATGAAAAACTGTTTTTT,TRBJ1-4,.,16,TRBV6-5,.
CASSSLGTAGGYTF,TGTGCCAGCAGCTCCCTAGGGACAGCAGGAGGCTACACCTTC,TRBJ1-2,few,14,TRBV7-3,TRBD1
CASSRGWTGGVPGELFF,TGTGCCAGCAGCCGCGGATGGACAGGGGGTGTCCCCGGGGAGCTGTTTTTT,TRBJ2-2,few,17,TRBV6-2/TRBV6-3,TRBD1
CASTRVNTEAFF,TGTGCCAGCACCCGAGTGAACACTGAAGCTTTCTTT,TRBJ1-1,.,12,TRBV12-3/TRBV12-4,.
CASSTGATNEKLFF,TGTGCCAGTAGTACAGGGGCAACTAATGAAAAACTGTTTTTT,TRBJ1-4,once,14,TRBV19,.
CASSQERSWQPQHF,TGCGCCAGCAGCCAAGAGCGGTCTTGGCAGCCCCAGCATTTT,TRBJ1-5,.,14,TRBV4-3,.
CASSKVGTGQGFANRDF,TGTGCCAGCAGCAAAGTGGGCACCGGACAGGGTTTCGCAAATCGGGATTTT,TRBJ1-3,.,17,TRBV21-1,.
CASSAGGFTDTQYF,TGCGCCAGCAGCGCGGGGGGGTTCACAGATACGCAGTATTTT,TRBJ2-3,.,14,TRBV5-1,TRBD2
CASNSGTGGYGYTF,TGTGCCAGTAACTCCGGGACAGGAGGTTATGGCTACACCTTC,TRBJ1-2,.,14,TRBV19,TRBD1
CASETGMNTEAFF,TGTGCCAGCGAGACAGGGATGAACACTGAAGCTTTCTTT,TRBJ1-1,once,13,TRBV2,TRBD1
CASSPSKQGNTEAFF,TGTGCCAGCTCACCGTCTAAGCAGGGGAACACTGAAGCTTTCTTT,TRBJ1-1,.,15,TRBV18,.
CASRELNTGELFF,TGCGCCAGCAGGGAGCTTAACACCGGGGAGCTGTTTTTT,TRBJ2-2,.,13,TRBV5-1,.
CASSSSSFVEAFF,TGCGCCAGCAGCTCCTCGTCCTTCGTCGAAGCTTTCTTT,TRBJ1-1,few,13,TRBV5-1,.
CATSVRTGIHTEAFF,TGTGCCACCTCAGTCCGAACAGGGATACACACTGAAGCTTTCTTT,TRBJ1-1,.,15,TRBV28,.
CASSPRTGESSPLHF,TGTGCCAGCAGCCCCCGTACAGGGGAGAGTTCACCCCTCCACTTT,TRBJ1-6,once,15,TRBV11-3,TRBD1
CASSIDGFHSNQPQHF,TGCGCCAGCAGCATAGACGGGTTTCATAGCAATCAGCCCCAGCATTTT,TRBJ1-5,.,16,TRBV5-1,.
CASSRGLAGGPGTDTQYF,TGTGCCAGTAGTAGGGGACTAGCGGGGGGGCCCGGCACAGATACGCAGTATTTT,TRBJ2-3,.,18,TRBV19,TRBD2
CASGTLYEQYF,TGTGCCAGCGGGACTCTCTACGAGCAGTACTTC,TRBJ2-7,.,11,TRBV6-5,.
CASSVEGTGWYGYTF,TGTGCCAGCAGCGTAGAAGGGACAGGGTGGTATGGCTACACCTTC,TRBJ1-2,.,15,TRBV9,TRBD1
CASSSASGGSYEQYF,TGCGCCAGCAGCTCGGCCTCAGGGGGCTCCTACGAGCAGTACTTC,TRBJ2-7,.,15,TRBV5-1,TRBD1
CASSFLRISGGKNEQFF,TGTGCCAGCAGCTTTCTCCGAATTAGCGGGGGGAAAAATGAGCAGTTCTTC,TRBJ2-1,.,17,TRBV7-2,TRBD2
CASSLAVTGELFF,TGTGCCAGCAGCTTAGCGGTCACCGGGGAGCTGTTTTTT,TRBJ2-2,few,13,TRBV11-2,.
CASSFGTVNTGELFF,TGTGCCAGCAGTTTTGGTACAGTGAACACCGGGGAGCTGTTTTTT,TRBJ2-2,.,15,TRBV27,.
CASRANMNTEAFF,TGTGCCAGCAGGGCAAACATGAACACTGAAGCTTTCTTT,TRBJ1-1,.,13,TRBV2,.
CASSLAPAGTSADTQYF,TGCGCCAGCAGCTTGGCCCCAGCGGGCACTAGCGCAGATACGCAGTATTTT,TRBJ2-3,.,17,TRBV5-1,TRBD2
CASTVGGRQRSYEQYF,TGCGCCAGCACAGTAGGGGGAAGGCAGCGCTCCTACGAGCAGTACTTC,TRBJ2-7,.,16,TRBV10-2,.
CASSINLGASTGELFF,TGTGCCAGTAGTATTAATTTGGGGGCCTCCACCGGGGAGCTGTTTTTT,TRBJ2-2,.,16,TRBV19,.
CASSSYGNTEAFF,TGTGCCAGCAGTTCCTACGGTAACACTGAAGCTTTCTTT,TRBJ1-1,.,13,TRBV27,.
CASSLGTPMNNEQFF,TGTGCCAGCAGCTTAGGGACACCTATGAACAATGAGCAGTTCTTC,TRBJ2-1,.,15,TRBV7-2,.
CAWSPGQSLGYTF,TGTGCCTGGAGTCCCGGACAGTCCTTAGGCTACACCTTC,TRBJ1-2,.,13,TRBV30,.
CAWSVAGGGLYEQYF,TGTGCCTGGAGTGTAGCGGGAGGGGGGCTTTACGAGCAGTACTTC,TRBJ2-7,.,15,TRBV30,TRBD2
CATSDSGQGTDTQYF,TGTGCCACCAGTGATTCTGGACAGGGCACAGATACGCAGTATTTT,TRBJ2-3,.,15,TRBV24-1,TRBD1
CASARGTNSPLHF,TGTGCCAGCGCCCGGGGGACTAATTCACCCCTCCACTTT,TRBJ1-6,.,13,TRBV2,.
CASSLGVNQPQHF,TGTGCCAGCAGTTTAGGTGTAAATCAGCCCCAGCATTTT,TRBJ1-5,.,13,TRBV12-3/TRBV12-4,.
CASSFTYEQYF,TGTGCCAGCAGTTTCACTTACGAGCAGTACTTC,TRBJ2-7,few,11,TRBV28,.
CASSIRWLAKNIQYF,TGTGCCAGTAGTATACGGTGGTTAGCCAAAAACATTCAGTACTTC,TRBJ2-4,.,15,TRBV19,.
CASSQDLLGQGYYGYTF,TGTGCCAGCAGCCAAGATCTTTTGGGACAGGGTTACTATGGCTACACCTTC,TRBJ1-2,.,17,TRBV4-2,TRBD1
CASSLGGRSGNTIYF,TGTGCCAGCAGCCTGGGAGGGAGATCTGGAAACACCATATATTTT,TRBJ1-3,.,15,TRBV5-4,.